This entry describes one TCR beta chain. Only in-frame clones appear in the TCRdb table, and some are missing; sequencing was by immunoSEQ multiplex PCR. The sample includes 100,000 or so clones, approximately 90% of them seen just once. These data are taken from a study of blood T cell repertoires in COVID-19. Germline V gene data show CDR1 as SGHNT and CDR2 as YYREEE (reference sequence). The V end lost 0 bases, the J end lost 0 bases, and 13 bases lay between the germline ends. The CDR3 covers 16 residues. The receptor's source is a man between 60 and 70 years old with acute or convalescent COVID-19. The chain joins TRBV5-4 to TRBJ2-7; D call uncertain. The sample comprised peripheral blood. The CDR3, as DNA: TGTGCCAGCAGCTTGGCTACAGCTGCACCCTCCTACGAGCAGTACTTC. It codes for CASSLATAAPSYEQYF. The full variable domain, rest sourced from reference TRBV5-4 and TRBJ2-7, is ETGVTQSPTHLIKTRGQQVTLRCSSQSGHNTVSWYQQALGQGPQFIFQYYREEENGRGNFPPRFSGLQFPNYSSELNVNALELDDSALYLCASSLATAAPSYEQYFGPGTRLTVT.